This T cell receptor beta chain was sequenced in a study of cytomegalovirus exposure and HLA in healthy donors. The PCR ran on 60 Vbeta and 13 Jbeta primers. In the original workflow: The authors later counted 70 million to 80 million unique TCR beta chains, some 10 million of them shared. This table comes from immunoSEQ multiplex PCR, and its TCRdb copy is limited to in-frame clones, with some not included. V and J calls and clone size are those listed in that table; D and trimming were worked out from the DNA. This sample has 120,000 or so clones, with about 80% found just once. V lost 0 bases and J lost 3; bases outside the gene matches: 5. Per germline, CDR1 SGHRS and CDR2 YFSETQ. The CDR3 is made up of 16 amino acids. Overall study results and limits: In an earlier analysis, productive rearrangement rates for most beta V segments clustered near 87% or 30%. Researchers counted 164 TCR beta chains as cytomegalovirus-associated. Per published reports, the classifier diagnosed cytomegalovirus status with high specificity and sensitivity.

About this clone itself: Its target is not known.

The TCR comes from a man younger than 40 in good health and CMV-seropositive. Specimen: PBMCs. The chain has TRBV5-1 and TRBJ1-3; 8 nucleotides match TRBD1. The CDR3 reads CASSLGSGTGGNTIYF. The CDR3 DNA is TGCGCCAGCAGCTTGGGCTCAGGGACAGGTGGAAACACCATATATTTT.